Below, one TCR beta chain is given with its context. This specimen belongs to a study of blood T cell repertoires in COVID-19. Study background: Acute and convalescent COVID-19 specimens originated in the United States, Italy and Spain. In each case, the material was cDNA or gDNA derived from T cells, B-cell-depleted T cells, or PBMCs.

TCRdb's copy holds only in-frame clones and misses some; the assay was immunoSEQ multiplex PCR. The sample lists 80,000 to 90,000 clones, 70% to 85% occurring once. The J segment lost 6 bases and the V segment lost 6 bases, leaving 9 bases of the junction unmatched. CDR3 length: 14 residues. Per germline, CDR1 SNHLY and CDR2 FYNNEI. The source of this sequence is a man between 65 and 85 years old with acute or convalescent COVID-19. The rearrangement uses TRBV2 and TRBJ2-3; 7 bases map to TRBD1. The sequencing input was peripheral blood. CDR3: CASRVTGLVDTQYF. CDR3 sequence (DNA): TGTGCCAGCAGGGTGACAGGGCTTGTCGATACGCAGTATTTT.